This T cell receptor (beta chain) was found in a study of cytomegalovirus exposure and HLA in healthy donors. Trimming removed 1 base from V and 8 bases from J, with 9 bases in between. Germline-derived CDR1 and CDR2 are SGHNT and YENEEA. There are 13 residues in the CDR3. The PCR used 60 Vbeta and 13 Jbeta primers. Profiling relied on immunoSEQ multiplex PCR, and the TCRdb table lists in-frame clones only, not all of them. The table lists about 150,000 clones, roughly 78% of them singletons. The TCR originated in a man in his forties or fifties in good health and CMV-seropositive. Sample: PBMCs. The chain uses TRBV11-3 and TRBJ2-1; possible D gene TRBD2, 5 bases. CDR3 loop: CASSLGLAYEQFF. The DNA for the CDR3 is TGTGCCAGCAGCTTAGGGCTAGCCTATGAGCAGTTCTTC.